These 32 T cell receptor beta chains were all obtained from the same sample, sequenced in a study of cytomegalovirus exposure and HLA in healthy donors. The PCR was carried out with 60 Vbeta primers and 13 Jbeta primers. Repertoires were generated with immunoSEQ multiplex PCR, while TCRdb's copy carries only in-frame clones and drops some. Its table lists approximately 100,000 clones. Sequencing used PBMCs. These receptors were obtained from a man aged 35-49 years in good health and CMV-seronegative.

The chain employs TRBV5-4 and TRBJ1-1, with 7 bases identical to TRBD1. Germline V gives CDR1 SGHNT, CDR2 YYREEE (reference sequence). CDR3 size: 14 residues. V shed 3 bases, J shed 2 bases, and the junction held 4 bases outside the gene matches. The CDR3: CASSSDRVNTEAFF. The CDR3 nucleotides read TGTGCCAGCAGCTCCGACAGGGTTAACACTGAAGCTTTCTTT.

The chain is built from TRBV5-1 and TRBJ2-5, with 9 bases identical to TRBD2. The J call may be incorrect, as the DNA end agrees better with TRBJ2-7. Germline CDR1 and CDR2: SGHRS and YFSETQ. The CDR3 extends over 15 amino acids. CDR3 region: CASSLRAGGDDEQYF. The CDR3 DNA reads as TGCGCCAGCAGCTTGAGAGCGGGAGGTGACGACGAGCAGTACTTC.

V is TRBV5-4 and J is TRBJ2-1; 8 bases agree with TRBD2. The CDR3 spans 13 residues. J gave up 8 bases and V 7 bases, and 8 bases lay outside the gene matches. Germline values: CDR1 SGHNT, CDR2 YYREEE (reference sequence). For the CDR3, the DNA is TGTGCCAGCTCAGCGGGAGAGGTGTATGAGCAGTTCTTC. Translating gives CASSAGEVYEQFF.

V and J are TRBV4-3 and TRBJ2-3; D may be TRBD2 (5 bases). Per germline, CDR1 LGHNA and CDR2 YSLEER. Between the trimmed V and J ends, which lost 4 bases and 0 bases, there was a span of 17 bases. This CDR3 region has 17 residues. The CDR3 DNA follows: TGCGCCAGCAGCCTACTAGTTGGGCCGGGAAGCACAGATACGCAGTATTTT. Protein product: CASSLLVGPGSTDTQYF.

The CDR3 DNA reads as TGTGCCAGCAGCTTAGGCAACTCCGGGGAGCTGTTTTTT. As protein: CASSLGNSGELFF. V is TRBV11-3 and J is TRBJ2-2; unclear D gene. Germline V gene data show CDR1 as SGHNT and CDR2 as YENEEA. Trimming pared 1 base from V and 6 bases from J, leaving 6 bases between. There are 13 residues in the CDR3. Drawing the rest from reference TRBV11-3 and TRBJ2-2, the complete variable domain is EAGVVQSPRYKIIEKKQPVAFWCNPISGHNTLYWYLQNLGQGPELLIRYENEEAVDDSQLPKDRFSAERLKGVDSTLKIQPAELGDSAVYLCASSLGNSGELFFGEGSRLTVL.

The rearrangement links TRBV2 to TRBJ1-6; 9 nucleotides align to TRBD1. J gave up 11 bases and V 10 bases, and 9 bases lay outside the gene matches. The CDR3 has 13 residues. From germline, CDR1 is SNHLY and CDR2 FYNNEI. This CDR3 is CAITTGDRAPLHF. The CDR3 DNA reads TGTGCCATCACGACAGGGGACAGGGCACCCCTCCACTTT.

V and J are TRBV9 and TRBJ1-1; no clear D. The V end was cut by 3 bases, the J end by 4 bases, with 10 bases between. From germline, CDR1 is SGDLS and CDR2 YYNGEE. The CDR3 length is 13 residues. Here the CDR3 reads CASSADRGTEAFF. The CDR3 DNA reads as TGTGCCAGCAGCGCCGACCGGGGCACTGAAGCTTTCTTT.

V gene TRBV10-1 combines with J gene TRBJ2-2, with TRBD1 matching 7 bases. The trim removed 10 bases at V and 3 bases at J, leaving 11 bases unmatched. CDR3 length: 15 residues. CDR1 WNHNN and CDR2 SYGVQD come from the germline V gene (reference sequence). The CDR3 sequence is CATKDRVIDTGELFF. DNA for the CDR3: TGCGCCACAAAAGACAGGGTAATCGACACCGGGGAGCTGTTTTTT.

The chain is built from TRBV4-1 and TRBJ2-7, with D possibly TRBD1 on 5 matching bases. This CDR3 comprises 14 residues. Germline CDR1 and CDR2: MGHRA and YSYEKL. Trimming pared 1 base from V and 1 base from J, leaving 8 bases between. The CDR3 here is CASSQVGVSYEQYF. CDR3 coding DNA: TGCGCCAGCAGCCAAGTAGGGGTGTCCTACGAGCAGTACTTC.

The chain links TRBV7-2 to TRBJ2-7; D possibly corresponds to TRBD1 (6 bases). Between the trimmed V and J ends, which lost 5 bases and 7 bases, there was a span of 21 bases. This CDR3 is 15 amino acids long. Germline CDR1 and CDR2: SGHTA and FQGNSA. As DNA, the CDR3 is TGTGCCAGCAGCCTTACGGCAGGGGCCTCGGTGGAGCAGTACTTC. Its protein is CASSLTAGASVEQYF.

The chain recombines TRBV7-2 with TRBJ1-2, with D tentatively TRBD1 (6 bases). The CDR3 is made up of 12 amino acids. Trimming removed 5 bases at V and 4 bases at J, with 8 bases between. Looked up from germline, CDR1 is SGHTA and CDR2 is FQGNSA. CDR3 region: CASSEDSYGYTF. DNA of the CDR3: TGTGCCAGCAGCGAGGACAGCTATGGCTACACCTTC.

This rearrangement joins TRBV11-2 to TRBJ1-2; 8 nucleotides match TRBD1. CDR1 SGHAT and CDR2 FQNNGV come from the germline V gene. J lost 6 bases, V lost 1 base, and 16 bases had no gene match. The CDR3 spans 18 residues. This CDR3 is CASSLGWGQVGPGDGYTF. The CDR3 DNA reads TGTGCCAGCAGCTTAGGTTGGGGACAGGTTGGACCTGGGGATGGCTACACCTTC.

The chain combines TRBV4-1 with TRBJ1-1; 8 nucleotides align to TRBD1. This CDR3 comprises 16 residues. Losses at the gene ends were 0 bases for V and 5 bases for J; bases not matched to a gene: 8. Germline V CDR1 and CDR2: MGHRA, YSYEKL. Here the CDR3 DNA reads TGCGCCAGCAGCCAAGATGAGGTCAGGGGGCTTACTGAAGCTTTCTTT. Translation gives CASSQDEVRGLTEAFF.

This chain uses TRBV7-2 with TRBJ2-5, with 15 bases lining up with TRBD2. The germline V gene has CDR1 SGHTA and CDR2 FQGNSA. V lost 0 bases, J lost 5 bases, and 19 bases stayed unmatched. The CDR3 covers 22 residues. The CDR3: CASSLAAAGTSGRSPLGETQYF. DNA for the CDR3: TGTGCCAGCAGCTTAGCGGCCGCCGGGACTAGCGGGAGGTCCCCTTTGGGGGAGACCCAGTACTTC.

The chain couples TRBV30 to TRBJ2-5; a possible D gene is TRBD1 (5 bases). The CDR3 is 14 amino acids. The V and J ends lost 5 bases and 4 bases respectively, with 17 bases between them. Germline lookup yields CDR1 GTSNPN and CDR2 SVGIG (reference sequence). CDR3 nucleotides: TGTGCCTGGGAGGAAGGGGCAAGGGGAGAGACCCAGTACTTC. This translates into CAWEEGARGETQYF.

The chain combines TRBV28 with TRBJ2-6, with D uncertain. This CDR3 has 15 residues. Germline V CDR1 and CDR2: MDHEN, SYDVKM. Between the trimmed V and J ends, which lost 2 bases and 0 bases, there was a span of 5 bases. CDR3 region: CASSLPISGANVLTF. CDR3 sequence (DNA): TGTGCCAGCAGTTTACCTATCTCTGGGGCCAACGTCCTGACTTTC.

The V call is TRBV30, the J call TRBJ2-3; 7 positions agree with TRBD2. The CDR3 has 15 amino acids. The ends lost 3 bases at V and 0 bases at J; junction bases unmatched: 6. Germline V gives CDR1 GTSNPN, CDR2 SVGIG (reference sequence). The CDR3 spells CAWSILATSTDTQYF. CDR3 in DNA: TGTGCCTGGAGCATACTAGCGACTAGCACAGATACGCAGTATTTT.

The chain joins TRBV5-4 to TRBJ2-1; 9 bases match TRBD2. The CDR3 sequence is 17 residues long. With 2 bases clipped from V and 7 bases from J, the junction kept 13 bases outside the gene matches. Germline CDR1 reads SGHNT; CDR2 reads YYREEE (reference sequence). For the CDR3, the DNA is TGTGCCAGCAGCTTCGGGGGTAGCGGGAGAATAGATAATGAGCAGTTCTTC. This codes for CASSFGGSGRIDNEQFF.

The chain uses TRBV30 and TRBJ1-2, with D perhaps TRBD1 (5 bases). This CDR3 comprises 12 residues. The germline CDR1 and CDR2 sequences are GTSNPN and SVGIG (reference sequence). With 3 bases removed from V and 4 bases from J, the gap between germline ends came to 9 bases. The CDR3 DNA reads as TGTGCCTGGAGGGTCGGGGGCTATGGCTACACCTTC. Translated, it gives CAWRVGGYGYTF.

The genes are TRBV2 and TRBJ2-2; a possible D gene is TRBD2 (6 bases). With 8 bases removed from V and 5 bases from J, the gap between germline ends came to 12 bases. The CDR3 extends over 13 amino acids. CDR1 and CDR2 (germline): SNHLY, FYNNEI. The CDR3 region is CASSGVGTGELFF. The CDR3 region has the DNA TGTGCCAGCTCGGGAGTAGGAACCGGGGAGCTGTTTTTT.

The chain has TRBV11-3 and TRBJ1-1, with 7 nucleotides matching TRBD1. V was pared by 5 bases and J by 6 bases, with 12 bases of the junction left unmatched. This CDR3 has 15 amino acids. The germline CDR1 and CDR2 sequences are SGHNT and YENEEA. Written as DNA, the CDR3 is TGTGCCAGCAGCCTCACCGGGACAGTCCCCTCTGAAGCTTTCTTT. This encodes CASSLTGTVPSEAFF.

The chain combines TRBV18 with TRBJ1-3; D unresolved. The germline gives CDR1 KGHSH, CDR2 LQKENI. This CDR3 comprises 13 residues. V was trimmed by 2 bases and J by 8 bases, leaving 10 bases between them. The CDR3 reads CASSPGRRDTIYF. CDR3 DNA sequence: TGTGCCAGCTCACCAGGCAGGAGGGACACCATATATTTT.

The chain is built from TRBV30 and TRBJ1-5; D unclear. There are 14 residues in the CDR3. Trimming cost V 4 bases and J 4 bases, with 14 bases left between them. Per germline, CDR1 GTSNPN and CDR2 SVGIG (reference sequence). CDR3 nucleotide sequence: TGTGCCTGGACTTCATCTTTAGCAAATCAGCCCCAGCATTTT. It is translated as CAWTSSLANQPQHF. Drawing the rest from reference TRBV30 and TRBJ1-5, the complete variable domain is SQTIHQWPATLVQPVGSPLSLECTVEGTSNPNLYWYRQAAGRGLQLLFYSVGIGQISSEVPQNLSASRPQDRQFILSSKKLLLSDSGFYLCAWTSSLANQPQHFGDGTRLSIL.

V is TRBV29-1 and J is TRBJ2-6; 7 bases align to TRBD1. This CDR3 has 14 amino acids. Germline V lookup: CDR1 SQVTM, CDR2 ANQGSEA. Unmatched junction bases numbered 5, after V lost 5 bases and J lost 4 bases. The CDR3 DNA is TGCAGCGTTAAGGGGGCGCAAGGGGCCAACGTCCTGACTTTC. Amino acids: CSVKGAQGANVLTF.

V gene TRBV7-6 combines with J gene TRBJ2-3; D perhaps matches TRBD2 (5 bases). CDR1 and CDR2 (germline): SGHVS, FNYEAQ. This CDR3 comprises 13 residues. Trimming removed 8 bases from V and 4 bases from J, with 13 bases in between. The CDR3 region has the DNA TGTGCCAGCGCCCCGGGCGGGTCAGATACGCAGTATTTT. Its protein product is CASAPGGSDTQYF.

The chain is built from TRBV5-6 and TRBJ1-1; 7 positions agree with TRBD1. V lost 4 bases to trimming and J lost 8 bases; unmatched junction nucleotides: 14. The CDR3 has 15 amino acids. Germline lookup yields CDR1 SGHDT and CDR2 YYEEEE. The CDR3 sequence is CASSPKSGQAVEAFF. The CDR3 DNA follows: TGTGCCAGCAGCCCGAAATCTGGACAGGCGGTAGAAGCTTTCTTT.

The chain employs TRBV6-5 and TRBJ2-1, with TRBD2 identical over 8 bases. The CDR3 totals 14 residues. Looked up from germline, CDR1 is MNHEY and CDR2 is SVGAGI. V dropped 5 bases and J dropped 9; count of bases not matched to a gene: 9. As DNA, the CDR3 is TGTGCCAGCAGTACGGGAAGTAGCGGGATTGAGCAGTTCTTC. Encoded protein: CASSTGSSGIEQFF.

The chain links TRBV11-2 to TRBJ1-2; 7 bases agree with TRBD1. The CDR3 is 14 residues long. Unmatched junction bases numbered 4, after V lost 3 bases and J lost 3 bases. Looked up from germline, CDR1 is SGHAT and CDR2 is FQNNGV. CDR3 amino acids: CASSLDRFYYGYTF. The CDR3 DNA reads TGTGCCAGCAGCTTGGACAGGTTCTACTATGGCTACACCTTC.

V usage is TRBV27 and J usage is TRBJ2-7; D may be TRBD1 (6 bases). Trimming took off 7 bases at V and 1 base at J, with 14 bases between the two ends. Germline V CDR1 and CDR2: MNHEY, SMNVEV (reference sequence). This CDR3 spans 14 amino acids. The CDR3 loop is CASTPGQTSYEQYF. As DNA, the CDR3 is TGTGCCAGCACCCCGGGACAAACTTCCTACGAGCAGTACTTC.

The chain recombines TRBV2 with TRBJ1-2; 9 bases are a match to TRBD1. The V segment lost 2 bases and the J segment 6 bases; nucleotides outside the gene matches: 10. The CDR3 loop spans 16 amino acids. Germline V gene data show CDR1 as SNHLY and CDR2 as FYNNEI. The DNA for the CDR3 is TGTGCCAGCAGTGAATTTCGGGGACAGGGTCAGGATGGCTACACCTTC. It codes for CASSEFRGQGQDGYTF.

This sequence joins TRBV10-2 and TRBJ1-5; D ambiguous. This CDR3 comprises 14 residues. V gave up 2 bases and J gave up 4 bases, with 9 bases separating them. CDR1 and CDR2 from the germline V gene are WSHSY and SAAADI. Here the CDR3 DNA reads TGCGCCAGCAGTGAGCTGTCCGTTAATCAGCCCCAGCATTTT. It translates to CASSELSVNQPQHF.

CDR3 DNA sequence: TGTGCCAGTAGTAATCCAGGGGGCTTGCTTAGCACAGATACGCAGTATTTT. Encoded protein: CASSNPGGLLSTDTQYF. The chain couples TRBV19 to TRBJ2-3, with 8 bases fitting TRBD1. The V gene's germline CDR1 is LNHDA and CDR2 SQIVND (reference sequence). Germline trimming cut 4 bases from V and 0 bases from J; bases unmatched to any gene: 9. The CDR3 covers 17 residues.